This paragraph covers one T cell receptor beta chain sequence. Antigen specificity is unknown. The sample is drawn from a study of CD8 T cells in ankylosing spondylitis. TCRdb itself ran the 5' RACE reads through MiXCR, one entry per CDR3 protein. This table has some 330,000 distinct CDR3 sequences, 6.5% to 10% appearing once. Notes on the study in general: Some motif variants had been reported before (in reactive arthritis synovial fluid and blood). The study identified a TCR beta motif of under ten highly homologous variants that appeared characteristic of ankylosing spondylitis blood.

Trimming shortened V by 4 bases and J by 1 base, and 15 bases separated the two germline ends. In germline, CDR1 is SGHRS, CDR2 YFSETQ. The CDR3 has 15 amino acids. The clonotype originates from a male donor with ankylosing spondylitis. The chain recombines TRBV5-1 with TRBJ2-7; a weak D match, TRBD1 (6 bases). Sequencing used blood, either unsorted or a sorted T cell fraction (not recorded which). The CDR3 sequence is CASSNEQGRSYEQYF. The CDR3 bases are TGCGCCAGCAGCAACGAACAGGGCAGATCCTACGAGCAGTACTTC.